This T cell receptor (beta chain) is from a study of graft-versus-host responses after intestinal transplantation. As for the study in general: Transplants were multivisceral, liver-intestinal, or isolated intestinal. The recipients all started with anti-thymocyte globulin induction and then took tacrolimus and steroids for around three years. Study-wide points: There was an association between peak levels of circulating GvH clones and early post-transplant HvG declines. Present in recipient marrow, GvH clones included some that appeared first in ileum or blood.

A note on this clone: Antigen specificity is unknown. Other DNA sequences in the same sample also yield this CDR3.

V was trimmed by 0 bases and J by 2 bases, leaving 10 bases between them. Germline lookup yields CDR1 MGHRA and CDR2 YSYEKL. The CDR3 is made up of 15 amino acids. The protocol was immunoSEQ multiplex PCR, while the TCRdb copy is restricted to in-frame clones and leaves out a portion. The repertoire holds roughly 80,000 clones, with around nine tenths as singletons. The sample consisted of unstimulated CD8+ T cells sorted from spleen or lymph node cells, taken before transplant. The source is a human donor who was the organ donor for an intestinal transplant. The chain uses TRBV4-1 and TRBJ2-5, with D perhaps given as TRBD1 or TRBD2 (5 bases each). The CDR3 coding sequence is TGCGCCAGCAGCCAAGAGGGGACCGGACAAGAGACCCAGTACTTC. Translating gives CASSQEGTGQETQYF.